This entry lists 29 T cell receptor beta chains sequenced from one sample in a study of shared clonotypes between healthy human individuals. Clones were sequenced by immunoSEQ multiplex PCR, and TCRdb holds only the in-frame ones, with some missing. The repertoire holds about 2.4 million clones, approximately 94% seen once, with about 0.13% in the top ten. The specimen sequenced was naive CD4+ T cells sorted from blood. The subset here: CD45RA+ positively selected. The origin of the receptors is a man between 18 and 29 years old in good health.

The genes are TRBV30 and TRBJ2-5; TRBD2 aligns across 11 bases. The end of the DNA is better explained by TRBJ2-7, so the J call may be wrong. From germline, CDR1 is GTSNPN and CDR2 SVGIG (reference sequence). The CDR3 runs to 16 residues. CDR3 coding DNA: TGTGCCTGGTCAATAGCCGGGACTAGCGGCTCCTACGAGCAGTACTTC. It encodes CAWSIAGTSGSYEQYF.

The V and J genes are TRBV18 and TRBJ1-5, with 11 bases aligning to TRBD1. Germline assignment: CDR1 KGHSH and CDR2 LQKENI. The V gene end was trimmed by 3 bases and the J gene end by 4 bases; junction bases not matched to a gene: 11. There are 18 residues in the CDR3. The CDR3 sequence is CASSPSFLGQGANQPQHF. DNA for the CDR3: TGTGCCAGCTCACCTTCGTTTCTAGGACAGGGGGCAAATCAGCCCCAGCATTTT.

This clone appeared once. The CDR3 nucleotides read TGCAGCGTCCGGGACAGCGAGAACACCGGGGAGCTGTTTTTT. Translated: CSVRDSENTGELFF. The J gene is TRBJ2-2, the V gene TRBV29-1, with 7 bases identical to TRBD1. V trimming: 6 bases; J trimming: 1 base; junction bases outside the gene matches: 5. This CDR3 has 14 amino acids. Germline CDR1 is SQVTM and CDR2 is ANQGSEA.

About this clone itself: Other DNA variants within this sample encode the same CDR3. The chain couples TRBV19 to TRBJ2-5; TRBD2 matches at 8 bases. Germline CDR1 is LNHDA and CDR2 is SQIVND (reference sequence). This CDR3 is 14 amino acids long. With V trimmed by 3 bases and J by 1 base, 1 base remained unmatched. CDR3: CASSIGGAQETQYF. The CDR3 nucleotides are TGTGCCAGTAGTATCGGGGGGGCCCAAGAGACCCAGTACTTC.

The rearrangement joins TRBV5-1 to TRBJ2-1; TRBD2 aligns across 9 bases. Germline CDR1 SGHRS, CDR2 YFSETQ. V was clipped by 2 bases and J by 4 bases; unmatched bases: 7. The CDR3 consists of 16 residues. CDR3 in amino acids: CASSFSGTSTYNEQFF. In DNA, the CDR3 is TGCGCCAGCAGCTTTTCCGGGACTAGCACTTACAATGAGCAGTTCTTC. The full variable domain, with the rest looked up from reference TRBV5-1 and TRBJ2-1, is KAGVTQTPRYLIKTRGQQVTLSCSPISGHRSVSWYQQTPGQGLQFLFEYFSETQRNKGNFPGRFSGRQFSNSRSEMNVSTLELGDSALYLCASSFSGTSTYNEQFFGPGTRLTVL.

This chain uses TRBV7-3 with TRBJ1-1; perhaps TRBD1 as D (5 bases). The V and J ends lost 4 bases and 8 bases respectively, with 11 bases between them. The CDR3 contains 12 residues. Looked up from germline, CDR1 is SGHTA and CDR2 is FQGTGA. The chain's CDR3 is CASSSPAGEAFF. The CDR3 coding sequence is TGTGCCAGCAGCTCACCGGCAGGGGAAGCTTTCTTT.

This clone was seen just once. The chain recombines TRBV5-4 with TRBJ2-7; 8 nucleotides line up with TRBD1. Germline trimming cut 2 bases from V and 3 bases from J; bases unmatched to any gene: 4. The CDR3 length is 14 residues. The germline V gene has CDR1 SGHNT and CDR2 YYREEE (reference sequence). The CDR3 here is CASSLTGGDYEQYF. The CDR3 DNA is TGTGCCAGCAGCTTAACAGGGGGTGACTACGAGCAGTACTTC.

This sequence joins TRBV4-1 and TRBJ2-3; 8 bases agree with TRBD2. V lost 0 bases and J lost 4; bases outside the gene matches: 3. The CDR3 is 15 residues long. Germline V gives CDR1 MGHRA, CDR2 YSYEKL. This CDR3 is CASSQEGGRPDTQYF. The CDR3 DNA sequence: TGCGCCAGCAGCCAAGAAGGCGGGAGGCCAGATACGCAGTATTTT.

The chain is built from TRBV10-3 and TRBJ2-2; 7 bases align to TRBD2. Germline CDR1 reads ENHRY; CDR2 reads SYGVKD. V lost 4 bases and J lost 0; bases outside the gene matches: 11. The CDR3 is 18 residues long. This CDR3 reads CAISGPPSLAANTGELFF. The CDR3 DNA is TGTGCCATCAGTGGGCCCCCCTCGCTAGCGGCGAACACCGGGGAGCTGTTTTTT.

V is TRBV19 and J is TRBJ2-7; 8 nucleotides align to TRBD1. This CDR3 region has 13 residues. Trimming cost V 6 bases and J 3 bases; bases outside gene matches: 4. Germline V lookup: CDR1 LNHDA, CDR2 SQIVND (reference sequence). DNA of the CDR3: TGTGCCAGTAGACCCGGGACAGGCTACGAGCAGTACTTC. Its translation is CASRPGTGYEQYF.

The rearrangement uses TRBV7-2 and TRBJ2-7; D unresolved. This CDR3 region has 14 residues. The germline V and J ends were trimmed by 4 bases and 3 bases, with 13 bases remaining between them. The V gene's germline CDR1 is SGHTA and CDR2 FQGNSA. The chain's CDR3 is CASSSRGYNYEQYF. For the CDR3, the DNA is TGTGCCAGCAGCTCCAGAGGCTATAACTACGAGCAGTACTTC.

CDR3 region: CASSFTGTAVNEQFF. The CDR3 region has the DNA TGTGCCAGCAGCTTTACCGGGACAGCGGTCAATGAGCAGTTCTTC. The chain links TRBV7-6 to TRBJ2-1; TRBD1 matches 7 bases. The CDR3 spans 15 residues. The J segment lost 6 bases and the V segment lost 3 bases, leaving 8 bases of the junction unmatched. Germline assignment: CDR1 SGHVS and CDR2 FNYEAQ.

V is TRBV11-3 and J is TRBJ2-1, with 7 positions matching TRBD2. The CDR3 consists of 16 residues. Germline loops: CDR1 SGHNT, CDR2 YENEEA. The J segment lost 7 bases and the V segment lost 4 bases, leaving 13 bases of the junction unmatched. CDR3 in DNA: TGTGCCAGCAGCTCCCAAGCGGGATTCACCCAAAATGAGCAGTTCTTC. This gives the protein CASSSQAGFTQNEQFF.

This rearrangement joins TRBV20-1 to TRBJ2-3; D unclear. The CDR3 length is 11 residues. V dropped 6 bases and J dropped 4 bases, with 8 bases sitting between them. CDR1 and CDR2 from the germline V gene are DFQATT and SNEGSKA (reference sequence). Here the CDR3 reads CSANGPDTQYF. CDR3 nucleotides: TGCAGTGCCAATGGCCCAGATACGCAGTATTTT.

V and J are TRBV4-3 and TRBJ2-2; TRBD2 might be the D (5 bases). The length of the CDR3 is 20 residues. Germline V CDR1 and CDR2: LGHNA, YSLEER. V lost 0 bases and J lost 0, with 20 bases in between. CDR3 in amino acids: CASSQEEIIRWETNTGELFF. The CDR3 DNA sequence: TGCGCCAGCAGCCAAGAGGAAATTATAAGGTGGGAGACGAACACCGGGGAGCTGTTTTTT.

The V call is TRBV2, the J call TRBJ1-5; a weak D match, TRBD1 (6 bases). This CDR3 has 13 amino acids. V was pared by 8 bases and J by 5 bases, with 13 bases between. Per the germline V gene, CDR1 is SNHLY and CDR2 is FYNNEI. Written as DNA, the CDR3 is TGTGCCAGCCGGGACAACGAAGATCAGCCCCAGCATTTT. Its translation: CASRDNEDQPQHF.

This clone was detected only once. The rearrangement joins TRBV20-1 to TRBJ1-2; a possible D gene is TRBD1 (6 bases). Trimming cost V 6 bases and J 8 bases, with 13 bases left between them. CDR1 and CDR2 from the germline V gene are DFQATT and SNEGSKA (reference sequence). The CDR3 totals 11 residues. CDR3 sequence (DNA): TGCAGTGCCCTAAGGGGGTACGGCTACACCTTC. This codes for CSALRGYGYTF.

This chain connects TRBV5-1 to TRBJ2-2, with 10 bases that match TRBD2. Unmatched junction bases numbered 8, after V lost 5 bases and J lost 4 bases. Germline lookup yields CDR1 SGHRS and CDR2 YFSETQ. The CDR3 loop spans 16 amino acids. The CDR3 protein is CASRGASGGFTGELFF. Here the CDR3 DNA reads TGCGCCAGCAGAGGGGCTAGCGGGGGTTTCACCGGGGAGCTGTTTTTT.

The V and J genes are TRBV5-4 and TRBJ2-3, with TRBD2 matching over 10 bases. Looked up from germline, CDR1 is SGHNT and CDR2 is YYREEE (reference sequence). The CDR3 is 14 amino acids. V shed 2 bases and J 6 bases; nucleotides not matched to a gene: 3. This CDR3 reads CASSFSGGPDTQYF. Written as DNA, the CDR3 is TGTGCCAGCAGCTTTAGCGGGGGGCCCGATACGCAGTATTTT.

This chain joins TRBV9 and TRBJ1-4; D unclear. The V gene's germline CDR1 is SGDLS and CDR2 YYNGEE. Trimming pared 4 bases from V and 8 bases from J, leaving 15 bases between. This CDR3 is 14 amino acids long. The CDR3 is CASSTPGGGEKLFF. DNA of the CDR3: TGTGCCAGCAGCACACCCGGCGGCGGGGAAAAACTGTTTTTT.

The chain employs TRBV25-1 and TRBJ1-2; no clear D gene. CDR1 and CDR2 from the germline V gene are MGHDK and SYGVNS. This CDR3 comprises 11 residues. The V end was cut by 9 bases, the J end by 8 bases, with 13 bases between. The CDR3 is CASFWVLGYTF. CDR3 bases: TGTGCCAGTTTCTGGGTCCTCGGCTACACCTTC.

Here the CDR3 reads CAWGFGQRAYGYTF. CDR3 DNA: TGTGCCTGGGGATTTGGCCAGAGAGCTTATGGCTACACCTTC. The chain combines TRBV30 with TRBJ1-2; no reliable D call. Germline-derived CDR1 and CDR2 are GTSNPN and SVGIG (reference sequence). The CDR3 covers 14 residues. The V and J ends lost 5 bases and 5 bases respectively, with 18 bases between them. The entire variable domain, with the rest obtained from reference TRBV30 and TRBJ1-2, is as follows: SQTIHQWPATLVQPVGSPLSLECTVEGTSNPNLYWYRQAAGRGLQLLFYSVGIGQISSEVPQNLSASRPQDRQFILSSKKLLLSDSGFYLCAWGFGQRAYGYTFGSGTRLTVV.

The V gene is TRBV19, the J gene TRBJ1-1; D perhaps matches TRBD1 (5 bases). Germline-derived CDR1 and CDR2 are LNHDA and SQIVND (reference sequence). The V end lost 5 bases, the J end lost 1 base, and 17 bases lay between the germline ends. The CDR3 runs 16 residues. CDR3: CASSGPWRGQNTEAFF. The CDR3 DNA reads as TGTGCCAGTAGTGGCCCATGGCGGGGCCAGAACACTGAAGCTTTCTTT.

This chain uses TRBV28 with TRBJ2-3; TRBD2 matches at 8 bases. This CDR3 comprises 15 residues. Per germline, CDR1 MDHEN and CDR2 SYDVKM. Trimming at V came to 5 bases and at J to 3 bases, leaving 7 bases not matched to a gene. The CDR3 sequence: CASSLPQRGTDTQYF. In DNA, the CDR3 is TGTGCCAGCAGTCTCCCACAGCGGGGGACAGATACGCAGTATTTT.

This chain links TRBV9 with TRBJ2-7; D may be TRBD2 (5 bases). The CDR3 runs to 14 residues. Looked up from germline, CDR1 is SGDLS and CDR2 is YYNGEE. The ends were cut back, 0 bases at V and 5 bases at J, with 12 bases in the middle. The CDR3 reads CASSVGSAGDEQYF. The CDR3 DNA is TGTGCCAGCAGCGTAGGTAGCGCCGGGGACGAGCAGTACTTC.

Concerning this clone: In the same sample, other DNA sequences code for this CDR3. This sequence joins TRBV10-3 and TRBJ1-1; D unclear. The CDR3 totals 14 residues. The germline V gene encodes CDR1 ENHRY and CDR2 SYGVKD. V was cut by 0 bases and J by 1 base, with 6 bases left in between. The CDR3 reads CAISESGQNTEAFF. The CDR3 DNA sequence: TGTGCCATCAGTGAGTCAGGGCAGAACACTGAAGCTTTCTTT.

This rearrangement joins TRBV30 to TRBJ1-6; no clear D gene. V lost 0 bases and J lost 9, with 12 bases in between. Germline V CDR1 and CDR2: GTSNPN, SVGIG (reference sequence). The CDR3 sequence is 14 residues long. The CDR3 spells CAWSVKGFGSPLHF. In DNA, the CDR3 is TGTGCCTGGAGTGTAAAAGGGTTTGGTTCACCCCTCCACTTT.

CDR3 DNA sequence: TGCGCCAGCAGCCTTGATAGGGGGGTTAATAAGAACACTGAAGCTTTCTTT. It encodes CASSLDRGVNKNTEAFF. V is TRBV4-1 and J is TRBJ1-1; the D gene is possibly TRBD1 (6 bases). This CDR3 comprises 17 residues. V was clipped by 4 bases and J by 1 base, with 19 bases between them. Germline V lookup: CDR1 MGHRA, CDR2 YSYEKL.

This clone appeared a single time. The V call is TRBV23-1, the J call TRBJ2-1; 15 bases agree with TRBD2. TRBV23-1 is treated as an ORF (open reading frame) with a function not yet certain. V trimming: 3 bases; J trimming: 15 bases; junction bases outside the gene matches: 12. This CDR3 has 16 amino acids. The CDR3 spells CASSQEGLAGGPCTFF. The CDR3 DNA reads TGCGCCAGCAGTCAGGAAGGACTAGCGGGAGGGCCGTGTACGTTCTTC.